A selection of T cell receptor beta chains follows, all from one sample in a study of cytomegalovirus exposure and HLA in healthy donors. TCRdb keeps only in-frame clones here, not all; method: immunoSEQ multiplex PCR. The data contain about 150,000 clones, over 55% of them singletons. Sequencing was performed on PBMCs. The origin of the receptors is a man aged 35 to 55 in good health and CMV-seronegative. Both conserved end residues are part of each CDR3. Each record gives: clone size, D gene, V gene, J gene, CDR3 DNA, CDR3 protein. The D gene is left open where the match is weak. The size of a clone is reported for some rows only, either as once, few or many, or as a class for expanded clones.

.	TRBD2	TRBV10-3	TRBJ2-1	TGTGCCATCAGTGAGTCGTTCGGACTAGCGGGCAACAATGAGCAGTTCTTC	CAISESFGLAGNNEQFF
.	TRBD2	TRBV27	TRBJ2-5	TGTGCCAGCAGCCCCAAACTAGCGGGGGGGTGGGAGACCCAGTACTTC	CASSPKLAGGWETQYF
.	TRBD1	TRBV7-6	TRBJ2-7	TGTGCCAGCGGCGACAGGGGCTCCTACGAGCAGTACTTC	CASGDRGSYEQYF
.	TRBD2	TRBV5-1	TRBJ2-7	TGCGCCAGCAGCCCGGGACTATTCTCCTACGAGCAGTACTTC	CASSPGLFSYEQYF
.	TRBD2	TRBV12-5	TRBJ2-1	TGTGCTAGTGGTTTGGTAAAGCGGGAGTACAATGAGCAGTTCTTC	CASGLVKREYNEQFF
once	.	TRBV2	TRBJ1-4	TGTGCCAGCAGTGAATGGGGGGGACATGGTGAAAAACTGTTTTTT	CASSEWGGHGEKLFF
.	.	TRBV5-1	TRBJ2-6	TGCGCCAGCAGCTCGCAGACTGGGGCCAACGTCCTGACTTTC	CASSSQTGANVLTF
.	TRBD2	TRBV7-2	TRBJ2-2	TGTGCCAGCAGCGGAGCGGGAGGCACGAACACCGGGGAGCTGTTTTTT	CASSGAGGTNTGELFF
few	.	TRBV30	TRBJ1-4	TGTGCCTGGAGTCAGGGTATCAGCCCTGAAAAACTGTTTTTT	CAWSQGISPEKLFF
.	.	TRBV7-9	TRBJ2-3	TGTGCCAGCAGCTTAACCCGGAGGTCAGATACGCAGTATTTT	CASSLTRRSDTQYF
once	.	TRBV9	TRBJ2-7	TGTGCCAGCAGCACCCGACTTGCCGAGGAGCAGTACTTC	CASSTRLAEEQYF
few	.	TRBV4-1	TRBJ1-1	TGCGCCAGCAGCCAAGCTGTCGGTCAGCGACTGAACACTGAAGCTTTCTTT	CASSQAVGQRLNTEAFF
.	TRBD1	TRBV7-2	TRBJ2-5	TGTGCCAGCAGCTTACAGGCAGGGGGCGGAGAGACCCAGTACTTC	CASSLQAGGGETQYF
.	.	TRBV2	TRBJ1-5	TGTGCCAGTAGCGGGGGGTTTATGAGCAATCAGCCCCAGCATTTT	CASSGGFMSNQPQHF
.	.	TRBV7-6	TRBJ2-7	TGTGCCACCGGCGGGGGCCCGAACGAGCAGTACTTC	CATGGGPNEQYF
.	TRBD2	TRBV7-9	TRBJ2-1	TGTGCCAGCAGCCCCCTTTACGTCCGGCTAGCGGGAGAGGTTGATGAGCAGTTCTTC	CASSPLYVRLAGEVDEQFF
few	.	TRBV9	TRBJ2-7	TGTGCCAGCAGCGTAGCCCCCGTGTTGGGCAATACCTACGAGCAGTACTTC	CASSVAPVLGNTYEQYF
once	TRBD2	TRBV23-1	TRBJ2-4	TGCGCCAGCAGTCGTTCGGGGGGATTACGCATTCAGTACTTC	CASSRSGGLRIQYF
.	TRBD2	TRBV7-2	TRBJ2-7	TGTGCCAGCAGCTTAGTTCAACTAGCGGGCTACGAGCAGTACTTC	CASSLVQLAGYEQYF
once	TRBD1	TRBV7-8	TRBJ1-1	TGTGCCAGCAGCTTAGGACAGGGCACCGAAGCTTTCTTT	CASSLGQGTEAFF
.	.	TRBV6-6	TRBJ1-5	TGTGCCAGTAGTCCGACGGAGAATCAGCCCCAGCATTTT	CASSPTENQPQHF
.	TRBD2	TRBV4-2	TRBJ2-1	TGTGCCAGCAGCCAGGACCCTCGGAATTCGGGGGGGATACACAATGAGCAGTTCTTC	CASSQDPRNSGGIHNEQFF
.	.	TRBV11-2	TRBJ2-7	TGTGCCAGCAGCCCATACAAATACGAGCAGTACTTC	CASSPYKYEQYF
.	TRBD1	TRBV29-1	TRBJ1-6	TGCAGCGTGGGGGGGACAGGGGAAGGTTCACCCCTCCACTTT	CSVGGTGEGSPLHF
few	.	TRBV28	TRBJ1-4	TGTGCCAGCAGTTTAAGGGGAGGGGTACAGGATGAAAAACTGTTTTTT	CASSLRGGVQDEKLFF
.	.	TRBV9	TRBJ1-6	TGTGCCAGCAGCGCCCTTTCGGGACCCCTCCACTTT	CASSALSGPLHF
.	.	TRBV6-4	TRBJ2-3	TGTGCCAGCAGCCAGGAGGGAACAGATACGCAGTATTTT	CASSQEGTDTQYF
.	TRBD2	TRBV4-3	TRBJ2-7	TGCGCCAGCAGCCAAGGAGCTAGCGGTACCTCCTACGAGCAGTACTTC	CASSQGASGTSYEQYF